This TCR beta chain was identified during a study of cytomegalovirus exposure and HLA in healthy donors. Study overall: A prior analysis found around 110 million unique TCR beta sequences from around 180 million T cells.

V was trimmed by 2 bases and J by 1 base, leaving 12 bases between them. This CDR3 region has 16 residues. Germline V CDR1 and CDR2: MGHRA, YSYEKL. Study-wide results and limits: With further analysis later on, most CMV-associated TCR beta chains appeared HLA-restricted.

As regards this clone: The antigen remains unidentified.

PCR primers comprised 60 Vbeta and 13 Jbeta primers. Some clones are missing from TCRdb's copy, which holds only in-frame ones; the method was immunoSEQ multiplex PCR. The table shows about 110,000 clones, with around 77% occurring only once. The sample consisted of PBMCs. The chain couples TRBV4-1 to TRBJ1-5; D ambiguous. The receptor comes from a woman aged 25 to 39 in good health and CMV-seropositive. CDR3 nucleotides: TGCGCCAGCAGCCAACACTACTCTGGGAGCAATCAGCCCCAGCATTTT. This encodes CASSQHYSGSNQPQHF.